The clone carrying this T cell receptor (beta chain) was detected a few times. These data come from a study of T-cell memory formation after mild COVID-19. This CDR3 region has 13 residues. The V end was cut by 5 bases, the J end by 7 bases, with 12 bases between. Germline CDR1 and CDR2: SEHNR and FQNEAQ (reference sequence). MiXCR was run by TCRdb on the 5' RACE reads, yielding one entry per CDR3 protein. The table has approximately 340,000 distinct CDR3 sequences, 10% to 15% seen once. The source of this sequence is a man aged 18-30 years who had mild COVID-19 (a few samples of this study predate the infection). Cell type and time point are not known. The genes are TRBV7-9 and TRBJ2-1; D uncertain. Sequencing was carried out using PBMCs or a T cell subset sorted from them (not recorded which). The CDR3 sequence: CASSPGASNEQFF. CDR3 bases: TGTGCCAGCAGCCCTGGTGCCTCTAATGAGCAGTTCTTC.